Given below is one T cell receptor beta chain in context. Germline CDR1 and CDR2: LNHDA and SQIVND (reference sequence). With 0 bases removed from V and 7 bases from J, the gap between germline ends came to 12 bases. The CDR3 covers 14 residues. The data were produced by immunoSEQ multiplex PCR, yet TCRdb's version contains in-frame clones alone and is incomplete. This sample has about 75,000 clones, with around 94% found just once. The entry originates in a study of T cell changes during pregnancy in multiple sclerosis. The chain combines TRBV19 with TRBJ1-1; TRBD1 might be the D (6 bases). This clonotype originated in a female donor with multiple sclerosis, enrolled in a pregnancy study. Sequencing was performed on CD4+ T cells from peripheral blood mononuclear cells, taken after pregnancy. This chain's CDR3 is CASSIDTGTLEAFF. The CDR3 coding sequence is TGTGCCAGTAGTATAGATACGGGGACACTTGAAGCTTTCTTT.